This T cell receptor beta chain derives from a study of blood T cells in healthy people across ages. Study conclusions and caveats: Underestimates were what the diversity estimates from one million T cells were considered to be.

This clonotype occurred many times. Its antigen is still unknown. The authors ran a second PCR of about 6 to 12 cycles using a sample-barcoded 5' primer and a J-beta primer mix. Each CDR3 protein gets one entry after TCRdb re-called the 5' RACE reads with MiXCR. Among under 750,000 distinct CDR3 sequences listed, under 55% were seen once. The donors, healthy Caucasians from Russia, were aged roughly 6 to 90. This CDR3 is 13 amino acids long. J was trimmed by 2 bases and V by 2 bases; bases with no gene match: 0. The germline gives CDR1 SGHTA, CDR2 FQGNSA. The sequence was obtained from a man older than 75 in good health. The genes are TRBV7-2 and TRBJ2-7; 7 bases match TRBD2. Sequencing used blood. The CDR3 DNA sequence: TGTGCCAGCAGCTTAAGCGGGGCCTACGAGCAGTACTTC. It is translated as CASSLSGAYEQYF.